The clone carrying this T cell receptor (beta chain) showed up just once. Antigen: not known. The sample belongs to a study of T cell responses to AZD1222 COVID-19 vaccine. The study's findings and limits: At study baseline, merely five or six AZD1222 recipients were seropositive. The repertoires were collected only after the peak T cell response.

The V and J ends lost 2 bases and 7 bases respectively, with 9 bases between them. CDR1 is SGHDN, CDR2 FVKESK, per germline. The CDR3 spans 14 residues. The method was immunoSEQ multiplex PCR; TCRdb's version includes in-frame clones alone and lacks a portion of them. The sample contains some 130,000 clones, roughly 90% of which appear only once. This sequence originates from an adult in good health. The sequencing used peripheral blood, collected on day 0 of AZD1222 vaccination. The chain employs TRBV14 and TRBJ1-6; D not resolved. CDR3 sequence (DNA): TGTGCCAGCAGCCAATTAAACACGAATTCACCCCTCCACTTT. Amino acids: CASSQLNTNSPLHF.